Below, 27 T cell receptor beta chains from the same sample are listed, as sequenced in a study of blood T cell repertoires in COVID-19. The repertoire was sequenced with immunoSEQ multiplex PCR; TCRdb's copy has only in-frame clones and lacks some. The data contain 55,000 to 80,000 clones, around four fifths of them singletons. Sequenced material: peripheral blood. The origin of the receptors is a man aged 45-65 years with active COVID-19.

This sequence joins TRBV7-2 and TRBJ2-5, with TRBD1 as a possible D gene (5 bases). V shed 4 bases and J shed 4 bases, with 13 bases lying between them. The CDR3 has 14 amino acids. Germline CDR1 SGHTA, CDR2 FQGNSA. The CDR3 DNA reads TGTGCCAGCAGCTCCCAGGGTGGGCGAGAGACCCAGTACTTC. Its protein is CASSSQGGRETQYF.

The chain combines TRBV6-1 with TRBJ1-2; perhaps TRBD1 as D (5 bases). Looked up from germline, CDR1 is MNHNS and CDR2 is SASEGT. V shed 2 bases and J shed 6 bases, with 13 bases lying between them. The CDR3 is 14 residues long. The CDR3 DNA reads TGTGCCAGCAGTGAATTAAGTTCAGGGAATGGCTACACCTTC. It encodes CASSELSSGNGYTF.

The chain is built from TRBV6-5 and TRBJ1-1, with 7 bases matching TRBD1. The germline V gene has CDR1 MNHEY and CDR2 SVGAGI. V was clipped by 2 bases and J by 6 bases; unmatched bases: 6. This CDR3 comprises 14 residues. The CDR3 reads CASSYDREVPEAFF. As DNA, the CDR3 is TGTGCCAGCAGTTACGACAGGGAAGTTCCTGAAGCTTTCTTT.

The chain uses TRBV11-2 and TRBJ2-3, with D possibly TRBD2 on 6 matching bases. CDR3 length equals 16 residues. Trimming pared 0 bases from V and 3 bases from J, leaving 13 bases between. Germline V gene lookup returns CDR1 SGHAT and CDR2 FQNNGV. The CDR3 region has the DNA TGTGCCAGCAGCTTAGATTTGGCGCGGGGTACAGATACGCAGTATTTT. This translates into CASSLDLARGTDTQYF.

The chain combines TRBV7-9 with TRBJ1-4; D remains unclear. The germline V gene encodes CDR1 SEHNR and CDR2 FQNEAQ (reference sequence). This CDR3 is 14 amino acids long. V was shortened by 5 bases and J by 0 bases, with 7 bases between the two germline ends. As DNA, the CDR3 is TGTGCCAGCAGCGGAGGTACAACTAATGAAAAACTGTTTTTT. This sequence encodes CASSGGTTNEKLFF.

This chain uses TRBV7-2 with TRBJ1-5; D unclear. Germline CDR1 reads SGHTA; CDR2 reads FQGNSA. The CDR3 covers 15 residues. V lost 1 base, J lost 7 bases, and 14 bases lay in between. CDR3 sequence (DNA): TGTGCCAGCAGCTTAGTTACGGGTAGCGGGCAGCCCCAGCATTTT. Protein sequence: CASSLVTGSGQPQHF.

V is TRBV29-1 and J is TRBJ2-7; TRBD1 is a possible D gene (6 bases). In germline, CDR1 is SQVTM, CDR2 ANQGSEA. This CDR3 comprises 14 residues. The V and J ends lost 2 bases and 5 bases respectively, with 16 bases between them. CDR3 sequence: CSVEQTQGTHEQYF. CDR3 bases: TGCAGCGTTGAACAGACCCAGGGGACCCACGAGCAGTACTTC.

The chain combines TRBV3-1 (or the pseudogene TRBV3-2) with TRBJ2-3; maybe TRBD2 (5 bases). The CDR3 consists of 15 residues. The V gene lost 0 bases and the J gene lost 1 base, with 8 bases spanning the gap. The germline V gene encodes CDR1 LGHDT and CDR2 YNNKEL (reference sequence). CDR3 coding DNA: TGTGCCAGCAGCCAAGATCCCGGGGGCACAGATACGCAGTATTTT. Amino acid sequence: CASSQDPGGTDTQYF.

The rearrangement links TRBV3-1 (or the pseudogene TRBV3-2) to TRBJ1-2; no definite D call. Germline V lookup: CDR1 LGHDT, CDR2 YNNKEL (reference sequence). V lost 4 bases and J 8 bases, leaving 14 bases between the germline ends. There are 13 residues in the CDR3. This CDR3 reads CASSPRVSLGYTF. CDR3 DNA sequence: TGTGCCAGCAGCCCCCGAGTTTCTCTCGGCTACACCTTC.

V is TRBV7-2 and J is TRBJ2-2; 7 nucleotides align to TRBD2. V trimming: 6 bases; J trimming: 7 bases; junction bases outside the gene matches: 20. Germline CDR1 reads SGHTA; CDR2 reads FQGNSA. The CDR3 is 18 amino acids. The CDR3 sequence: CASSQQPPRLALSGELFF. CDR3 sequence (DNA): TGTGCCAGCAGTCAGCAGCCACCGCGACTAGCCCTGAGCGGGGAGCTGTTTTTT.

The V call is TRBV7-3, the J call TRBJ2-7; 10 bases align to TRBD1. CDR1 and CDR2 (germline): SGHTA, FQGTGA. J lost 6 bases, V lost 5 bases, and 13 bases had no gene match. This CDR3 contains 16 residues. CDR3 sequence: CASSPEAGDRGSEQYF. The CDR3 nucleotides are TGTGCCAGCAGCCCCGAGGCGGGGGACAGGGGTTCCGAGCAGTACTTC.

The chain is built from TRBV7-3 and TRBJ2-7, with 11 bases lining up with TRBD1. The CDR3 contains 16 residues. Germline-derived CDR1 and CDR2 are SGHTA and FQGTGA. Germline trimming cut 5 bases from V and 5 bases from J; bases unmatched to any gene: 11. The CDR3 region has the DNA TGTGCCAGCAGCCTCAATTCCGGGACAGGGGGGGACGAGCAGTACTTC. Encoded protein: CASSLNSGTGGDEQYF.

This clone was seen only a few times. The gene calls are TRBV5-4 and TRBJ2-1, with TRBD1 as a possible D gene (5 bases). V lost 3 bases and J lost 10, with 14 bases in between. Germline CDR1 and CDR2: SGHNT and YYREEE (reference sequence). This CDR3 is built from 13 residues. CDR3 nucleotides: TGTGCCAGCAGCTCGGTACAGGCTCCGGAGCAGTTCTTC. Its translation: CASSSVQAPEQFF.

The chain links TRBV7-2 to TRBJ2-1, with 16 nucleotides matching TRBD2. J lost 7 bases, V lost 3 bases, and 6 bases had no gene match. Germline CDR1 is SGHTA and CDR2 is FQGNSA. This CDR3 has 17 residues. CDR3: CASSLGLAGGPRNEQFF. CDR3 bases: TGTGCCAGCAGCTTGGGACTAGCGGGGGGGCCGAGAAATGAGCAGTTCTTC.

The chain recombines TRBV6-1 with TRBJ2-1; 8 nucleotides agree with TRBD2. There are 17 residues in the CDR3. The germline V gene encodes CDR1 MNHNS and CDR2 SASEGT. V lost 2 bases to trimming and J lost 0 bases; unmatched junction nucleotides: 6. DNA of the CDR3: TGTGCCAGCAGTGAAATACTAGCGGTCACCTCCTACAATGAGCAGTTCTTC. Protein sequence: CASSEILAVTSYNEQFF.

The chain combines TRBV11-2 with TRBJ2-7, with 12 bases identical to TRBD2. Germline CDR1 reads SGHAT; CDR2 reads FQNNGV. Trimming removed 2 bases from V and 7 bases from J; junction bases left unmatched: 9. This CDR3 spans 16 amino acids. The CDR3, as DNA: TGTGCCAGCAGCTTACTAGCGGGGGGGCTGGGTAAGGAGCAGTACTTC. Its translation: CASSLLAGGLGKEQYF.

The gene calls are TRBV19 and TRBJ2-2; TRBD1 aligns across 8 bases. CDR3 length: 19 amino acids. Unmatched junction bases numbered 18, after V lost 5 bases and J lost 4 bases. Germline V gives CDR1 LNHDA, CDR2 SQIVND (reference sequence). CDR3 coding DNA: TGTGCCAGTAGTCCCCAGGACAGGGCGGTGATATCTAGCACCGGGGAGCTGTTTTTT. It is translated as CASSPQDRAVISSTGELFF.

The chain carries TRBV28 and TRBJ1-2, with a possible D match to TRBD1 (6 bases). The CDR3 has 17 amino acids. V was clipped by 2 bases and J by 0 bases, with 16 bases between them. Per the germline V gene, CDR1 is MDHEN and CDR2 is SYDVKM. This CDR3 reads CASSLGGAAGANYGYTF. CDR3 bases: TGTGCCAGCAGTTTAGGGGGGGCAGCTGGAGCTAACTATGGCTACACCTTC.

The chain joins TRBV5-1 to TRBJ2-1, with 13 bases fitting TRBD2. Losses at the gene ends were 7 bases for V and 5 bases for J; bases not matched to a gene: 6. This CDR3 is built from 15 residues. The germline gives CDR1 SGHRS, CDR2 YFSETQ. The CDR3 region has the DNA TGCGCCAGCCGATTAGGACTAGCGGGGGACAATGAGCAGTTCTTC. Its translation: CASRLGLAGDNEQFF.

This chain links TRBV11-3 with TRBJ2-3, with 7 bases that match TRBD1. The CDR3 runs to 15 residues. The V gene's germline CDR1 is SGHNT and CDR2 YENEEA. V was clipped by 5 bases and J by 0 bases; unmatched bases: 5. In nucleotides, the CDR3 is TGTGCCAGCAGCCCTACAGGGGCTAGCACAGATACGCAGTATTTT. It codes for CASSPTGASTDTQYF.

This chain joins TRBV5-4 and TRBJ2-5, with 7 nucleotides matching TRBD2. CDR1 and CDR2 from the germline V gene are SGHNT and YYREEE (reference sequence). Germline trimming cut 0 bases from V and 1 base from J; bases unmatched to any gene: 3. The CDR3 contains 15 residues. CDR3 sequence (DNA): TGTGCCAGCAGCTTGGGGAGCGGGGTCCAAGAGACCCAGTACTTC. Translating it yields CASSLGSGVQETQYF. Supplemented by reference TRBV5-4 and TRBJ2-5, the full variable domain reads ETGVTQSPTHLIKTRGQQVTLRCSSQSGHNTVSWYQQALGQGPQFIFQYYREEENGRGNFPPRFSGLQFPNYSSELNVNALELDDSALYLCASSLGSGVQETQYFGPGTRLLVL.

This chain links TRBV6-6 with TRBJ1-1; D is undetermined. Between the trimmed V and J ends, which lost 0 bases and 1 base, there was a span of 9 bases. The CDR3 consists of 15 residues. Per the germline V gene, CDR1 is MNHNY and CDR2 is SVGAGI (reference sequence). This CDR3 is CASSYSNRRNTEAFF. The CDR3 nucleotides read TGTGCCAGCAGTTACTCGAATAGGAGGAACACTGAAGCTTTCTTT.

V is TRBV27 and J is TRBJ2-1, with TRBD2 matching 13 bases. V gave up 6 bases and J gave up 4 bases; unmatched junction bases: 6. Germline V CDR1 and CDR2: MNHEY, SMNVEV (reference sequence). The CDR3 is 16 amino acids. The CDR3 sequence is CASSPLAGGLYNEQFF. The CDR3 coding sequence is TGTGCCAGCAGCCCACTAGCGGGAGGGCTATACAATGAGCAGTTCTTC.

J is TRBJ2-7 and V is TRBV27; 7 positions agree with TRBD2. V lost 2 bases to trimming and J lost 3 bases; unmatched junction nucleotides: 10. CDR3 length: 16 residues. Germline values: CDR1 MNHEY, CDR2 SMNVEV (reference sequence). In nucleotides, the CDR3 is TGTGCCAGCAGTTTAGCCGGGACTATCTTCCTCTACGAGCAGTACTTC. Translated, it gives CASSLAGTIFLYEQYF.

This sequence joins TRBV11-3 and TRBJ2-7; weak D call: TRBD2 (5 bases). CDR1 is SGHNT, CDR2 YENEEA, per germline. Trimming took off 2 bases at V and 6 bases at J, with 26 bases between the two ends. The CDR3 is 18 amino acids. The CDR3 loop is CASSLPLTTPPLESEQYF. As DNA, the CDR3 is TGTGCCAGCAGCTTACCCTTAACCACCCCCCCACTAGAATCCGAGCAGTACTTC.

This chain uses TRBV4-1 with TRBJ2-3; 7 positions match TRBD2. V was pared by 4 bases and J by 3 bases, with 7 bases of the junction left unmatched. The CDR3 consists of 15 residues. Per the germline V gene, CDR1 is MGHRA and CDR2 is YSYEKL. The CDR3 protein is CASSRGEGGTDTQYF. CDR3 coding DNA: TGCGCCAGCAGCCGGGGGGAGGGAGGGACAGATACGCAGTATTTT.

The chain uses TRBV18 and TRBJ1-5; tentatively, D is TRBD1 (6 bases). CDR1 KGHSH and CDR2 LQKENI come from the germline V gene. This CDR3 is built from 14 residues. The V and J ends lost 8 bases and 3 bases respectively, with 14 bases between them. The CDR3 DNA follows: TGTGCCAGCCCCTCGGGACACTTCAATCAGCCCCAGCATTTT. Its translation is CASPSGHFNQPQHF.